This entry features one TCR beta chain sequence. Original analysis: Estimated nucleated cell counts came from reference gene primer amplification. Clones were read by immunoSEQ multiplex PCR, and TCRdb kept only the in-frame ones, dropping some. V, J and clone size reflect that table, while D and trimming were determined from the DNA. The sample yields about 220,000 clones, 80% to 90% seen once. Participant-given clinical history determined each cohort assignment. The CDR3 sequence is 15 residues long. Trimming stripped 1 base from V and 1 base from J, with 8 bases between. The germline V gene encodes CDR1 SEHNR and CDR2 FQNEAQ (reference sequence). The data stem from a study of blood T cell repertoires in COVID-19.

This receptor was identified in a young woman in a cohort exposed to, infected with or recovered from COVID-19 (not recorded which). The sequencing input was PBMCs or T cells enriched from blood (not recorded which). The chain links TRBV7-9 to TRBJ1-5; D is undetermined. The CDR3 coding sequence is TGTGCCAGCAGCTTAGGACTAGCGAGCAATCAGCCCCAGCATTTT. Protein product: CASSLGLASNQPQHF.